The clone carrying this T cell receptor (beta chain) was picked up a small number of times. The data belong to a study of blood T cell repertoires in COVID-19. Background on the study: Sample material is recorded as cDNA or gDNA derived from T cells, B-cell-depleted T cells, or PBMCs.

Libraries were prepared by immunoSEQ multiplex PCR; TCRdb keeps only in-frame clonotypes and omits some of them. The repertoire holds about 220,000 clones, with around 86% as singletons. Germline V lookup: CDR1 SQVTM, CDR2 ANQGSEA. Germline trimming cut 4 bases from V and 5 bases from J; bases unmatched to any gene: 13. The CDR3 extends over 16 amino acids. The sample comprised peripheral blood. The sequence derives from a woman in her seventies with COVID-19, enrolled during active disease. The gene calls are TRBV29-1 and TRBJ2-5, with 10 bases lining up with TRBD2. The CDR3 sequence: CSVGRGSGRALETQYF. CDR3 sequence (DNA): TGCAGCGTTGGGAGGGGGAGCGGGAGGGCCCTCGAGACCCAGTACTTC.